Following are 17 T cell receptor beta chains from one sample sequenced in a study of Graves' ophthalmopathy and Graves' hyperthyroidism. RNA transcripts served as template for amplifying TCR beta CDR3 sequences. HTBI-primed first-round RT-PCR preceded second-round multiplex PCR. TCRdb re-called the multiplex PCR reads with MiXCR, one entry per CDR3 protein. In the table there are 450,000 to 600,000 distinct CDR3 sequences, less than 45% of which are singletons. Sequencing was carried out using peripheral blood or thyroid tissue (not recorded which). All receptors come from an adult man with Graves' hyperthyroidism.

Points on this clonotype: This may stem from a read error, because a much larger clone lies one nucleotide away. This sequence joins TRBV6-4 and TRBJ1-5; perhaps TRBD1 as D (5 bases). Germline-derived CDR1 and CDR2 are MRHNA and SNTAGT. This CDR3 spans 15 amino acids. The DNA for the CDR3 is TGTGCCGGCAGTGCTTACAGGTCTCCAAATCAGCCCCAGCATTTT. Protein: CAGSAYRSPNQPQHF.

There are many counts of this clonotype. Here the CDR3 DNA reads TGTGCCAGCAGTGAAGCCCGGACAGGGGTTAGGGAGCTGTTTTTT. Residues: CASSEARTGVRELFF. V and J are TRBV2 and TRBJ2-2; 9 nucleotides match TRBD1. Germline-derived CDR1 and CDR2 are SNHLY and FYNNEI. Trimming cost V 0 bases and J 9 bases; bases outside gene matches: 5. This CDR3 has 15 residues.

This clonotype was observed many times. The rearrangement uses TRBV7-9 and TRBJ2-2; D may be TRBD2 (6 bases). CDR3 length equals 19 residues. CDR1 and CDR2 from the germline V gene are SEHNR and FQNEAQ (reference sequence). Trimming cost V 5 bases and J 0 bases, with 22 bases left between them. The CDR3 region has the DNA TGTGCCAGCAGCACTTCCCTTCGAGGTGGGAGGACGAACACCGGGGAGCTGTTTTTT. Amino acids: CASSTSLRGGRTNTGELFF.

The sample holds many counts of this clonotype. The V call is TRBV12-3 or TRBV12-4, the J call TRBJ1-3, with D uncertain. Trimming took off 7 bases at V and 0 bases at J, with 10 bases between the two ends. The CDR3 spans 14 residues. CDR3 in amino acids: CASIQMSSGNTIYF. Here the CDR3 DNA reads TGTGCCAGCATTCAGATGAGCTCTGGAAACACCATATATTTT.

The CDR3 coding sequence is TGTGCCACCGGGGTAAGCAGGGGTAGCGGGAGTCAAGAGACCCAGTACTTC. Protein sequence: CATGVSRGSGSQETQYF. The chain employs TRBV24-1 and TRBJ2-5, with 9 bases lining up with TRBD2. The V gene end was trimmed by 9 bases and the J gene end by 2 bases; junction bases not matched to a gene: 15. The CDR3 runs to 17 residues. Germline-derived CDR1 and CDR2 are KGHDR and SFDVKD.

This clonotype was seen many times. This chain connects TRBV7-8 to TRBJ2-2; perhaps D is TRBD1 or TRBD2 (6 bases each). Germline-derived CDR1 and CDR2 are SGHVS and FQNEAQ. V was trimmed by 5 bases and J by 6 bases, leaving 22 bases between them. The CDR3 is 17 amino acids. CDR3 nucleotide sequence: TGTGCCAGCAGCGGAGGCGGGACAACCCGCGTGTCCGGGGAGCTGTTTTTT. Translated: CASSGGGTTRVSGELFF. The variable domain in full, completed from reference TRBV7-8 and TRBJ2-2, reads GAGVSQSPRYKVAKRGQDVALRCDPISGHVSLFWYQQALGQGPEFLTYFQNEAQLDKSGLPSDRFFAERPEGSVSTLKIQRTQQEDSAVYLCASSGGGTTRVSGELFFGEGSRLTVL.

The chain is built from TRBV19 and TRBJ1-1; 12 bases are shared with TRBD1. J lost 4 bases, V lost 10 bases, and 13 bases had no gene match. The germline CDR1 and CDR2 sequences are LNHDA and SQIVND (reference sequence). The CDR3 consists of 16 residues. The CDR3 loop reads CATRPGDRGPSTEAFF. The CDR3 nucleotides read TGTGCCACTCGCCCGGGGGACAGGGGGCCGAGCACTGAAGCTTTCTTT.

The V call is TRBV5-6, the J call TRBJ2-7; 9 bases map to TRBD1. The CDR3 sequence is 15 residues long. Per germline, CDR1 SGHDT and CDR2 YYEEEE. V shed 3 bases and J 5 bases; nucleotides not matched to a gene: 9. The CDR3 DNA sequence: TGTGCCAGCAGCTCGACTGGGGACAGGGAACACGAGCAGTACTTC. Residues: CASSSTGDREHEQYF.

Ten or more counts support this clonotype. The chain uses TRBV29-1 and TRBJ1-2; D uncertain. The CDR3 length is 10 residues. Germline lookup yields CDR1 SQVTM and CDR2 ANQGSEA. The ends were cut back, 5 bases at V and 6 bases at J, with 7 bases in the middle. The CDR3 spells CSVRNHGYTF. DNA of the CDR3: TGCAGCGTTAGAAACCATGGCTACACCTTC. The full variable domain, rest sourced from reference TRBV29-1 and TRBJ1-2, is SAVISQKPSRDICQRGTSLTIQCQVDSQVTMMFWYRQQPGQSLTLIATANQGSEATYESGFVIDKFPISRPNLTFSTLTVSNMSPEDSSIYLCSVRNHGYTFGSGTRLTVV.

In DNA form, the CDR3 reads TGCAGCGTTTTATGGGGGGGACTGATCTATGGCTACGAGCAGTACTTC. Protein product: CSVLWGGLIYGYEQYF. The chain carries TRBV29-1 and TRBJ2-7, with TRBD2 matching over 7 bases. The CDR3 length is 16 residues. Germline loops: CDR1 SQVTM, CDR2 ANQGSEA. The V and J ends lost 5 bases and 3 bases, in that order; junction bases with no gene match: 16.

Only one count was recorded for this clonotype. V is TRBV2 and J is TRBJ1-3, with D possibly TRBD1 on 5 matching bases. CDR3 size: 13 residues. Trimming pared 3 bases from V and 4 bases from J, leaving 7 bases between. Germline assignment: CDR1 SNHLY and CDR2 FYNNEI. The CDR3 DNA is TGTGCCAGCAGTGAGGGACTAGGAAACACCATATATTTT. This gives the protein CASSEGLGNTIYF.

This clonotype appeared a single time. The rearrangement uses TRBV4-3 and TRBJ2-3; 7 bases align to TRBD1. The J segment lost 2 bases and the V segment lost 4 bases, leaving 9 bases of the junction unmatched. The CDR3 loop spans 16 amino acids. CDR1 LGHNA and CDR2 YSLEER come from the germline V gene. CDR3 sequence reads: CASSLSPGQPTDTQYF. The CDR3 DNA follows: TGCGCCAGCAGCCTATCCCCGGGACAGCCCACAGATACGCAGTATTTT.

This clonotype was counted many times. The chain joins TRBV20-1 to TRBJ1-1; D unresolved. In germline, CDR1 is DFQATT, CDR2 SNEGSKA (reference sequence). This CDR3 has 13 amino acids. Between the trimmed V and J ends, which lost 1 base and 0 bases, there was a span of 6 bases. The DNA of the CDR3 is TGCAGTGCTAGAGTTCGGATGAACACTGAAGCTTTCTTT. It yields the protein CSARVRMNTEAFF.

The CDR3 reads CSVEDQGGAGANVLTF. The CDR3 DNA reads TGCAGCGTTGAAGATCAGGGGGGTGCTGGGGCCAACGTCCTGACTTTC. The rearrangement links TRBV29-1 to TRBJ2-6; possible D gene TRBD1, 7 bases. CDR3 length: 16 amino acids. Trimming stripped 0 bases from V and 2 bases from J, with 11 bases between. Germline V gene data show CDR1 as SQVTM and CDR2 as ANQGSEA.

In its sample, this clonotype was seen many times. An end of the junction does not agree with germline; a read error may underlie this. The chain employs TRBV7-9 and TRBJ1-6; D is uncertain. From germline, CDR1 is SEHNR and CDR2 FQNEAQ (reference sequence). The CDR3 consists of 14 residues. In DNA form, the CDR3 reads TGTGCCAGCAGTTTAGTGGGAGGGAATTCACCCCTCCACTTT. Translated, it gives CASSLVGGNSPLHF.

This clonotype was detected a few times. V gene TRBV25-1 combines with J gene TRBJ2-3; D unclear. In germline, CDR1 is MGHDK, CDR2 SYGVNS. CDR3 size: 12 residues. Deletions cut 3 bases from V and 2 bases from J, with 3 bases between. The CDR3 reads CASSEVTDTQYF. In DNA form, the CDR3 reads TGTGCCAGCAGTGAGGTCACAGATACGCAGTATTTT. The entire variable domain, with the rest obtained from reference TRBV25-1 and TRBJ2-3, is as follows: EADIYQTPRYLVIGTGKKITLECSQTMGHDKMYWYQQDPGMELHLIHYSYGVNSTEKGDLSSESTVSRIRTEHFPLTLESARPSHTSQYLCASSEVTDTQYFGPGTRLTVL.

This clonotype was observed a few times. V and J are TRBV30 and TRBJ1-6, with 7 bases that match TRBD1. Trimming removed 3 bases from V and 3 bases from J; junction bases left unmatched: 5. In germline, CDR1 is GTSNPN, CDR2 SVGIG (reference sequence). CDR3 length: 15 residues. The CDR3 nucleotides are TGTGCCTGGAGGACGAGGACAGGCTATAATTCACCCCTCCACTTT. Protein product: CAWRTRTGYNSPLHF. The complete variable domain, with remaining parts taken from reference TRBV30 and TRBJ1-6, reads SQTIHQWPATLVQPVGSPLSLECTVEGTSNPNLYWYRQAAGRGLQLLFYSVGIGQISSEVPQNLSASRPQDRQFILSSKKLLLSDSGFYLCAWRTRTGYNSPLHFGNGTRLTVT.